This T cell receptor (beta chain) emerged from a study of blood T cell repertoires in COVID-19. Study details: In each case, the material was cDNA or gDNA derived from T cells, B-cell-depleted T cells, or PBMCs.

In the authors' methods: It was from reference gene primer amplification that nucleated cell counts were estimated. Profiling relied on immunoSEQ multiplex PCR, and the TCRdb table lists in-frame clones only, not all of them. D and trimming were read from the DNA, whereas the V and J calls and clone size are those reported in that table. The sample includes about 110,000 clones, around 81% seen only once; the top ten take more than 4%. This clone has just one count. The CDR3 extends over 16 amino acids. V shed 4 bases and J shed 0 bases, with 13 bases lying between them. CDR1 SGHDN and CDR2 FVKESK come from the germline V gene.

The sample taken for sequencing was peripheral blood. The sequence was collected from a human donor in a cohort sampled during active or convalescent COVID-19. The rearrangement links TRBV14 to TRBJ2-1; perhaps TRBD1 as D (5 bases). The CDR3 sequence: CASSRAGFFSYNEQFF. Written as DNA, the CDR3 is TGTGCCAGCAGCCGAGCAGGGTTTTTCTCCTACAATGAGCAGTTCTTC.